Below are 30 T cell receptor beta chains sequenced from a single sample in a study of blood T cell repertoires in COVID-19. The table came from immunoSEQ multiplex PCR; TCRdb's copy has only in-frame clones and leaves some out. The sample consists of 60,000 or so clones, over 80% of them appearing once. The sequenced sample consisted of peripheral blood. These receptors were obtained from a man aged 25 to 40 with COVID-19, enrolled during active disease.

This chain's CDR3 is CASFGGRNTGELFF. The CDR3 region has the DNA TGTGCCAGCTTCGGCGGCAGGAACACCGGGGAGCTGTTTTTT. This rearrangement joins TRBV28 to TRBJ2-2, with D uncertain. Germline loops: CDR1 MDHEN, CDR2 SYDVKM. V lost 8 bases and J 1 base, leaving 11 bases between the germline ends. The CDR3 has 14 residues.

This chain links TRBV19 with TRBJ2-3; the D gene is possibly TRBD2 (5 bases). Trimming shortened V by 3 bases and J by 1 base, and 14 bases separated the two germline ends. Germline V CDR1 and CDR2: LNHDA, SQIVND (reference sequence). The CDR3 is 16 residues long. The CDR3 nucleotides read TGTGCCAGTAGTATGGGGAGACGCGTGGGCACAGATACGCAGTATTTT. This gives the protein CASSMGRRVGTDTQYF.

The V call is TRBV27, the J call TRBJ2-3; tentatively, D is TRBD2 (7 bases). This CDR3 region has 15 residues. From germline, CDR1 is MNHEY and CDR2 SMNVEV (reference sequence). Trimming took off 2 bases at V and 4 bases at J, with 13 bases between the two ends. DNA of the CDR3: TGTGCCAGCAGTTTAAGGGGGGGGCGGTCAGATACGCAGTATTTT. Protein product: CASSLRGGRSDTQYF.

V usage is TRBV5-1 and J usage is TRBJ1-4, with D tentatively TRBD1 (6 bases). The V and J ends lost 1 base and 8 bases respectively, with 12 bases between them. This CDR3 spans 14 amino acids. In germline, CDR1 is SGHRS, CDR2 YFSETQ. The CDR3 sequence: CASSLLQGNEKLFF. The CDR3 DNA reads as TGCGCCAGCAGCTTGCTACAGGGTAACGAAAAACTGTTTTTT.

The rearrangement joins TRBV12-3 or TRBV12-4 to TRBJ2-2; D is ambiguous. The CDR3 has 13 residues. V lost 6 bases and J lost 6, with 11 bases in between. The DNA for the CDR3 is TGTGCCAGCAGCACCCGACAAGCCGGGGAGCTGTTTTTT. Protein sequence: CASSTRQAGELFF.

This chain uses TRBV6-5 with TRBJ1-6, with TRBD1 matching 8 bases. Germline CDR1 and CDR2: MNHEY and SVGAGI. The CDR3 covers 15 residues. With 3 bases clipped from V and 8 bases from J, the junction kept 6 bases outside the gene matches. The CDR3 loop reads CASSYRTGWDSPLHF. The CDR3 region has the DNA TGTGCCAGCAGTTATAGGACAGGGTGGGATTCACCCCTCCACTTT.

This clone was observed a few times. This chain joins TRBV6-4 and TRBJ1-6; 9 bases map to TRBD1. The CDR3 consists of 14 residues. Trimming at V came to 3 bases and at J to 6 bases, leaving 0 bases not matched to a gene. Germline V gene data show CDR1 as MRHNA and CDR2 as SNTAGT. The CDR3 DNA reads TGTGCCAGCAGTGAGGGACAGGGTAATTCACCCCTCCACTTT. It encodes CASSEGQGNSPLHF.

The chain combines TRBV5-1 with TRBJ1-1; perhaps TRBD1 as D (5 bases). The ends were cut back, 3 bases at V and 0 bases at J, with 15 bases in the middle. The CDR3 has 16 amino acids. The germline V gene encodes CDR1 SGHRS and CDR2 YFSETQ. The CDR3 region has the DNA TGCGCCAGCAGCTCTGGACACGCTCGAATGAACACTGAAGCTTTCTTT. Its translation: CASSSGHARMNTEAFF.

The J gene is TRBJ1-1, the V gene TRBV7-9; D remains unclear. Trimming left V 6 bases short and J 5 bases short, with 16 bases between. This CDR3 region has 14 residues. Per germline, CDR1 SEHNR and CDR2 FQNEAQ (reference sequence). CDR3 loop: CASSHTETGTEAFF. CDR3 nucleotides: TGTGCCAGCAGTCATACTGAGACGGGTACTGAAGCTTTCTTT.

The V and J genes are TRBV6-1 and TRBJ1-5; possibly TRBD1 for D (5 bases). V lost 6 bases to trimming and J lost 4 bases, with 10 bases between them. This CDR3 contains 13 residues. Germline V lookup: CDR1 MNHNS, CDR2 SASEGT. The CDR3 spells CASRDTANQPQHF. The CDR3 DNA is TGTGCCAGCAGGGACACAGCGAATCAGCCCCAGCATTTT.

The genes are TRBV9 and TRBJ2-7, with 9 bases matching TRBD2. V was clipped by 2 bases and J by 1 base; unmatched bases: 4. The CDR3 extends over 15 amino acids. Germline V lookup: CDR1 SGDLS, CDR2 YYNGEE. In DNA form, the CDR3 reads TGTGCCAGCAGCGTTGCGGGAGGGCCATCCTACGAGCAGTACTTC. Its protein is CASSVAGGPSYEQYF.

This CDR3 reads CASSYSDTSALHF. As DNA, the CDR3 is TGTGCCAGCAGTTACTCTGACACTTCGGCCCTCCACTTT. The chain links TRBV6-6 to TRBJ1-6; D gene unclear. Trimming removed 0 bases from V and 14 bases from J, with 11 bases in between. This CDR3 spans 13 amino acids. Germline loops: CDR1 MNHNY, CDR2 SVGAGI (reference sequence).

This chain links TRBV5-1 with TRBJ2-5, with D perhaps TRBD2 (7 bases). V was clipped by 6 bases and J by 5 bases, with 20 bases between them. Germline V gives CDR1 SGHRS, CDR2 YFSETQ. This CDR3 is 15 amino acids long. The CDR3 DNA is TGCGCCAGCACCCCCACACGGGGGGCCGGGGAGACCCAGTACTTC. Protein product: CASTPTRGAGETQYF.

The chain recombines TRBV28 with TRBJ1-1; 9 nucleotides agree with TRBD1. The CDR3 sequence is 15 residues long. V dropped 4 bases and J dropped 3; count of bases not matched to a gene: 6. CDR1 and CDR2 from the germline V gene are MDHEN and SYDVKM. The CDR3 is CASSSGTGWDTEAFF. DNA for the CDR3: TGTGCCAGCAGTTCAGGGACAGGGTGGGACACTGAAGCTTTCTTT.

This sequence joins TRBV10-3 and TRBJ2-7; D perhaps matches TRBD1 (6 bases). The CDR3 runs to 12 residues. From germline, CDR1 is ENHRY and CDR2 SYGVKD. V lost 7 bases, J lost 5 bases, and 12 bases lay in between. The CDR3 region is CAITPTGHEQYF. In DNA form, the CDR3 reads TGTGCCATCACTCCGACAGGCCACGAGCAGTACTTC.

The J gene is TRBJ1-2, the V gene TRBV30, with TRBD1 matching 9 bases. Germline assignment: CDR1 GTSNPN and CDR2 SVGIG (reference sequence). V dropped 2 bases and J dropped 4; count of bases not matched to a gene: 5. The CDR3 sequence is 14 residues long. The CDR3 region is CAWSLGTGTYGYTF. The CDR3 DNA reads TGTGCCTGGAGTCTAGGGACAGGGACCTATGGCTACACCTTC.

This chain links TRBV5-6 with TRBJ1-2; weak D call: TRBD1 (6 bases). The CDR3 loop spans 15 amino acids. The germline V gene has CDR1 SGHDT and CDR2 YYEEEE. The V gene lost 3 bases and the J gene lost 4 bases, with 16 bases spanning the gap. The CDR3 spells CASSSTGLDTYGYTF. Written as DNA, the CDR3 is TGTGCCAGCAGCTCGACAGGTCTTGACACCTATGGCTACACCTTC.

The rearrangement joins TRBV5-8 to TRBJ2-5; D remains unclear. Germline CDR1 SGHTS, CDR2 YDEGEE. The CDR3 contains 14 residues. The V end was cut by 0 bases, the J end by 1 base, with 7 bases between. This chain's CDR3 is CASSLDYSQETQYF. The DNA for the CDR3 is TGTGCCAGCAGCTTGGATTACAGCCAAGAGACCCAGTACTTC. Full variable domain (outside the CDR3, taken from reference TRBV5-8 and TRBJ2-5): EAGVTQSPTHLIKTRGQQATLRCSPISGHTSVYWYQQALGLGLQFLLWYDEGEERNRGNFPPRFSGRQFPNYSSELNVNALELEDSALYLCASSLDYSQETQYFGPGTRLLVL.

This sequence joins TRBV28 and TRBJ1-6; D gene uncertain. Germline CDR1 MDHEN, CDR2 SYDVKM. The CDR3 extends over 11 amino acids. The germline V and J ends were trimmed by 4 bases and 12 bases, with 7 bases remaining between them. CDR3 loop: CASSSRGPLHF. The CDR3 DNA is TGTGCCAGCAGTTCCCGGGGACCCCTCCACTTT.

This chain joins TRBV28 and TRBJ1-1; D unresolved. Germline lookup yields CDR1 MDHEN and CDR2 SYDVKM. The V gene lost 6 bases and the J gene lost 1 base, with 15 bases spanning the gap. The CDR3 extends over 15 amino acids. DNA for the CDR3: TGTGCCAGCAGGGAACCGGGAATTTCGAACACTGAAGCTTTCTTT. Protein: CASREPGISNTEAFF. Complete variable domain (other parts from reference TRBV28 and TRBJ1-1): DVKVTQSSRYLVKRTGEKVFLECVQDMDHENMFWYRQDPGLGLRLIYFSYDVKMKEKGDIPEGYSVSREKKERFSLILESASTNQTSMYLCASREPGISNTEAFFGQGTRLTVV.

The J gene is TRBJ1-6, the V gene TRBV7-2, with 11 bases aligning to TRBD1. The CDR3 extends over 17 amino acids. Germline CDR1 SGHTA, CDR2 FQGNSA. With V trimmed by 4 bases and J by 9 bases, 11 bases remained unmatched. The CDR3 DNA is TGTGCCAGCAGCTCCAACGGTCGGACAGGGGGCAGTTCACCCCTCCACTTT. Translating it yields CASSSNGRTGGSSPLHF. The variable domain in full, with the rest retrieved from reference TRBV7-2 and TRBJ1-6, is GAGVSQSPSNKVTEKGKDVELRCDPISGHTALYWYRQSLGQGLEFLIYFQGNSAPDKSGLPSDRFSAERTGGSVSTLTIQRTQQEDSAVYLCASSSNGRTGGSSPLHFGNGTRLTVT.

The CDR3 DNA is TGCGCCAGCAACTCAGGGGCTAACACTGAAGCTTTCTTT. Protein product: CASNSGANTEAFF. The rearrangement uses TRBV5-1 and TRBJ1-1, with D possibly TRBD1 on 6 matching bases. V was trimmed by 6 bases and J by 2 bases, leaving 11 bases between them. Per germline, CDR1 SGHRS and CDR2 YFSETQ. This CDR3 contains 13 residues. The entire variable domain, with the rest obtained from reference TRBV5-1 and TRBJ1-1, is as follows: KAGVTQTPRYLIKTRGQQVTLSCSPISGHRSVSWYQQTPGQGLQFLFEYFSETQRNKGNFPGRFSGRQFSNSRSEMNVSTLELGDSALYLCASNSGANTEAFFGQGTRLTVV.

The chain uses TRBV6-6 and TRBJ1-2; no clear D gene. V lost 6 bases and J 3 bases, leaving 14 bases between the germline ends. Germline CDR1 and CDR2: MNHNY and SVGAGI (reference sequence). CDR3 length: 14 residues. CDR3 loop: CASRGPGGDYGYTF. As DNA, the CDR3 is TGTGCCAGCAGGGGCCCAGGAGGTGACTATGGCTACACCTTC.

The gene calls are TRBV19 and TRBJ1-2; 11 positions match TRBD1. This CDR3 comprises 15 residues. From germline, CDR1 is LNHDA and CDR2 SQIVND (reference sequence). V trimming: 7 bases; J trimming: 4 bases; junction bases outside the gene matches: 8. In nucleotides, the CDR3 is TGTGCCAGTACCGCGGACAGGGGGCATATCTATGGCTACACCTTC. Residues: CASTADRGHIYGYTF.

The chain combines TRBV2 with TRBJ1-1; D perhaps matches TRBD1 (5 bases). The CDR3 is made up of 10 amino acids. The V gene's germline CDR1 is SNHLY and CDR2 FYNNEI. CDR3 coding DNA: TGTCGGAGGGGGAACACTGAAGCTTTCTTT. This sequence encodes CRRGNTEAFF.

The chain employs TRBV27 and TRBJ2-7; D gene uncertain. Between the trimmed V and J ends, which lost 4 bases and 3 bases, there was a span of 4 bases. The CDR3 covers 11 residues. In germline, CDR1 is MNHEY, CDR2 SMNVEV (reference sequence). The CDR3 bases are TGTGCCAGCAGTTCCCGCTACGAGCAGTACTTC. It translates to CASSSRYEQYF.

The genes are TRBV19 and TRBJ2-7; possible D gene TRBD1, 6 bases. CDR3 length: 15 amino acids. V dropped 3 bases and J dropped 2 bases, with 14 bases sitting between them. Looked up from germline, CDR1 is LNHDA and CDR2 is SQIVND (reference sequence). The DNA of the CDR3 is TGTGCCAGTAGTATTGCGGACAGCAAGGCCTACGAGCAGTACTTC. This codes for CASSIADSKAYEQYF.

The chain employs TRBV4-2 and TRBJ2-5; weak D call: TRBD2 (6 bases). Germline values: CDR1 LGHNA, CDR2 YNFKEQ. The CDR3 sequence is 13 residues long. Trimming shortened V by 5 bases and J by 4 bases, and 11 bases separated the two germline ends. CDR3 protein: CASSARRGETQYF. The CDR3 DNA reads as TGTGCCAGCAGCGCCCGGAGGGGAGAGACCCAGTACTTC.

The CDR3 region has the DNA TGTGCCAGTAGTTTGTCGGGGAGTCAGCCCCAGCATTTT. Protein: CASSLSGSQPQHF. The chain has TRBV19 and TRBJ1-5; D not resolved. The CDR3 has 13 residues. Germline CDR1 is LNHDA and CDR2 is SQIVND (reference sequence). The V gene lost 5 bases and the J gene lost 6 bases, with 11 bases spanning the gap.

The chain recombines TRBV2 with TRBJ1-2; TRBD1 matches 7 bases. Trimming removed 6 bases from V and 8 bases from J; junction bases left unmatched: 6. The length of the CDR3 is 12 residues. Germline V gene lookup returns CDR1 SNHLY and CDR2 FYNNEI. CDR3 DNA: TGTGCCAGCAGACTGACAGGGAGCGGCTACACCTTC. Amino acid sequence: CASRLTGSGYTF.